The T cell receptor (beta chain) described here comes from a study of T-cell memory formation after mild COVID-19. Trimming took 6 bases from V and 8 from J, leaving 16 bases between them. Germline V gene sequence: CDR1 MNHEY, CDR2 SVGAGI. The CDR3 extends over 13 amino acids. Notes on the study in general: A subset of responding clones appeared in pre-infection memory, suggesting cross-reactive memory joined. A second wave expanding day 15 to 37 was CD4+-biased; contracting clones were balanced. The SARS-CoV-2 specificity of second-wave clones reaching peak at day 37 remained unverified.

With regard to this clonotype: Its matching antigen is unknown.

Constant-segment primers were used for 5'RACE, and the resulting TCR alpha and TCR beta cDNA libraries carried sample barcodes and UMIs. TCRdb ran MiXCR on the 5' RACE reads and lists one entry per CDR3 protein. The table records tens of thousands of distinct CDR3 sequences, less than 15% of them present only once. This chain links TRBV6-5 with TRBJ1-2; tentative D call: TRBD1 (5 bases). This sequence originates from a man aged 18 to 29 who had mild COVID-19 (a few samples of this study predate the infection). Cell type and time point are not known. The sequencing input was PBMCs or a T cell subset sorted from them (not recorded which). CDR3 residues: CASRRQGMRGYTF. The CDR3 coding sequence is TGTGCCAGCAGAAGGCAGGGAATGCGGGGCTACACCTTC.